Given below is one T cell receptor beta chain in context. The antigen remains undetermined. There are 16 residues in the CDR3. J lost 6 bases, V lost 2 bases, and 9 bases had no gene match. Germline V gives CDR1 SGHVS, CDR2 FQNEAQ. The data were produced by immunoSEQ multiplex PCR, yet TCRdb's version contains in-frame clones alone and is incomplete. The sample has 100,000 to 150,000 clones, just under 95% seen once. This entry belongs to a study of cytomegalovirus exposure and HLA in healthy donors. Across the study: A later analysis reported the 120 or so validation repertoires used the same platform as the 500 to 800 first-cohort repertoires. Findings and limits, study-wide: That first-cohort TCR clusters tended to co-occur in the roughly 120 validation repertoires was found in a later analysis. The classifier reportedly diagnosed cytomegalovirus status with high specificity and sensitivity.

The chain combines TRBV7-8 with TRBJ2-1, with 8 nucleotides matching TRBD1. The TCR sequence derives from a woman aged 18-35 years in good health and CMV-seronegative. The sequenced material came from PBMCs. The CDR3 nucleotides are TGTGCCAGCAGCTTATATCGGGGGACAGGTAGCAATGAGCAGTTCTTC. Encoded protein: CASSLYRGTGSNEQFF.